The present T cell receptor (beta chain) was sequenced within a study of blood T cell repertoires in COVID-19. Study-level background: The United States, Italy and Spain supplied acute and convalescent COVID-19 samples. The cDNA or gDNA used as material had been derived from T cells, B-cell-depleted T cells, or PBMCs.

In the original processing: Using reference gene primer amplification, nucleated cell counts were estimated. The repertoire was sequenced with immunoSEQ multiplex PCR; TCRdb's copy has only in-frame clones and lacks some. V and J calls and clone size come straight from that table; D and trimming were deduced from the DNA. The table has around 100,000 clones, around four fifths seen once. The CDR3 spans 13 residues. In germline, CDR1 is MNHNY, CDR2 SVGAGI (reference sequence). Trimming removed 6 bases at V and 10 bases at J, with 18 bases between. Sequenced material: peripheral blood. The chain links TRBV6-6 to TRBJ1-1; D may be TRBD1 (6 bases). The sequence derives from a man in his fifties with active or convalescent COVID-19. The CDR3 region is CASSPNRDMAAFF. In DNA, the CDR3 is TGTGCCAGCAGCCCAAACCGGGACATGGCAGCTTTCTTT.